The sequence of this TCR beta chain was determined in a study of cytomegalovirus exposure and HLA in healthy donors. The study ran its PCR with 60 Vbeta and 13 Jbeta primers. The data were produced by immunoSEQ multiplex PCR, yet TCRdb's version contains in-frame clones alone and is incomplete. The data show 100,000 to 150,000 clones, with roughly 74% seen just once and about 4.4% held by the top ten. There are a few counts of this clone. Its cognate antigen is unknown. V lost 5 bases and J lost 9, with 8 bases in between. There are 12 residues in the CDR3. Looked up from germline, CDR1 is SEHNR and CDR2 is FQNEAQ (reference sequence). Study-wide findings and caveats: A later analysis linked about 17,000 TCR beta sequences to HLA alleles at 0.05 false discovery rate.

This TCR was sampled from a woman aged 45 to 65 in good health and CMV-seropositive. The sequenced sample was PBMCs. This chain connects TRBV7-9 to TRBJ1-6; D possibly corresponds to TRBD1 (5 bases). CDR3 sequence (DNA): TGTGCCAGCAGCCGGGACTTTTCACCCCTCCACTTT. It yields the protein CASSRDFSPLHF.